These 21 T cell receptor beta chains originate from one sample sequenced in a study of CD8+CD57+ T cells in acquired aplastic anemia. According to the study, genomic DNA was the template for TCR beta VDJ and CDR3 profiling. MiXCR was run by TCRdb on the reads, yielding one entry per CDR3 protein. Of around 140,000 distinct CDR3 sequences in the sample, 41% are singletons; the top ten hold 8% to 8.5%. Input material: sorted CD4+, CD8+, or CD8+CD57+ T cells (not recorded which) from PBMCs. Source of these receptors: a human donor in good health, serving as a control.

As for this clonotype: One junction end does not reproduce the germline sequence, and a read error may be involved. This rearrangement joins TRBV6-1 to TRBJ2-4; 7 bases agree with TRBD1. Per the germline V gene, CDR1 is MNHNS and CDR2 is SASEGT. This CDR3 has 16 amino acids. CDR3 residues: CAGRPTGDVAKNIQYF. CDR3 sequence (DNA): TGTGCCGGCAGACCTACAGGGGATGTAGCCAAAAACATTCAGTACTTC.

The table lists this clonotype with many counts. V usage is TRBV3-1 and J usage is TRBJ2-3; no firm D call. The CDR3 is 13 amino acids. Germline lookup yields CDR1 LGHDT and CDR2 YNNKEL (reference sequence). V was cut by 6 bases and J by 2 bases, with 9 bases left in between. CDR3 sequence: CASSTLSTDTQYF. The CDR3 bases are TGTGCCAGCAGTACCCTATCCACAGATACGCAGTATTTT.

This clonotype was seen repeatedly, ten times or more. The chain has TRBV19 and TRBJ2-6; D is possibly TRBD1 (5 bases). Germline V gene lookup returns CDR1 LNHDA and CDR2 SQIVND (reference sequence). The CDR3 is made up of 16 amino acids. Trimming took off 3 bases at V and 1 base at J, with 10 bases between the two ends. The CDR3 here is CASSIGHTSGANVLTF. Here the CDR3 DNA reads TGTGCCAGTAGTATTGGACACACATCTGGGGCCAACGTCCTGACTTTC.

This clonotype was detected ten times or more. The chain recombines TRBV10-2 with TRBJ1-5; 9 bases line up with TRBD1. Germline lookup yields CDR1 WSHSY and CDR2 SAAADI. There are 15 residues in the CDR3. Losses at the gene ends were 6 bases for V and 0 bases for J; bases not matched to a gene: 3. The CDR3 here is CASRRTGDSNQPQHF. DNA for the CDR3: TGCGCCAGCAGACGGACAGGGGATAGCAATCAGCCCCAGCATTTT.

The chain is built from TRBV29-1 and TRBJ2-7; TRBD1 aligns across 9 bases. Trimming took 6 bases from V and 5 from J; bases not matched to a gene: 14. CDR1 SQVTM and CDR2 ANQGSEA come from the germline V gene. CDR3 length: 15 amino acids. The DNA of the CDR3 is TGCAGCGTCCTTGTCGGAGACAGGGGGTTCCACGAGCAGTACTTC. Translating it yields CSVLVGDRGFHEQYF.

This clonotype was observed many times. The rearrangement links TRBV28 to TRBJ1-2, with D perhaps TRBD1 (5 bases). This CDR3 has 14 residues. The V gene's germline CDR1 is MDHEN and CDR2 SYDVKM. Trimming cost V 6 bases and J 8 bases, with 19 bases left between them. The CDR3 DNA reads TGTGCCAGCAGCACATGGGGGTCCTTGGGGGGCTACACCTTC. Amino acids: CASSTWGSLGGYTF.

This clonotype was counted many times. The rearrangement links TRBV5-1 to TRBJ2-3; 13 positions match TRBD2. This CDR3 is built from 17 residues. Germline V gene sequence: CDR1 SGHRS, CDR2 YFSETQ. Trimming took 3 bases from V and 0 from J; bases not matched to a gene: 4. Here the CDR3 reads CASSSLGLAGSTDTQYF. CDR3 bases: TGCGCCAGCAGCTCCCTGGGACTAGCGGGGAGCACAGATACGCAGTATTTT.

This clonotype has a count of ten or more. The chain joins TRBV11-2 to TRBJ2-7, with 10 bases matching TRBD2. The CDR3 consists of 14 residues. Germline V lookup: CDR1 SGHAT, CDR2 FQNNGV. The trim removed 5 bases at V and 6 bases at J, leaving 7 bases unmatched. CDR3 protein: CASSPLRTSGEQYF. The CDR3 region has the DNA TGTGCCAGCAGCCCGCTTAGGACTAGCGGCGAGCAGTACTTC.

This clonotype was counted once. A much more abundant neighbour one base away suggests this may be a read error. The J gene is TRBJ1-1, the V gene TRBV14; D uncertain. The V and J ends lost 1 base and 5 bases respectively, with 11 bases between them. The CDR3 spans 14 residues. Germline-derived CDR1 and CDR2 are SGHDN and FVKESK. DNA for the CDR3: TGTGCCAGCAGCCAAGTCCCTGGGAAGACTGAAGCTTTCTTT. This gives the protein CASSQVPGKTEAFF.

The rearrangement uses TRBV2 and TRBJ1-1, with D possibly being TRBD1 (5 bases). CDR3 length equals 16 residues. Between the trimmed V and J ends, which lost 8 bases and 0 bases, there was a span of 19 bases. The V gene's germline CDR1 is SNHLY and CDR2 FYNNEI. Written as DNA, the CDR3 is TGTGCCAGCGGAGGGACTCCCGTCGTCTTGAACACTGAAGCTTTCTTT. This translates into CASGGTPVVLNTEAFF.

On this clonotype itself: A much larger clone sits a single nucleotide away, making a read error possible. The CDR3 DNA reads TGCGCCAGCAGCTTGCTGGGCCGGGACCCACGGACGGAGACCCTGTACTTC. Residues: CASSLLGRDPRTETLYF. The chain links TRBV5-1 to TRBJ2-5; either TRBD1 or TRBD2 may supply D (5 bases each). The CDR3 contains 17 residues. CDR1 and CDR2 from the germline V gene are SGHRS and YFSETQ. The entire variable domain, with the rest obtained from reference TRBV5-1 and TRBJ2-5, is as follows: KAGVTQTPRYLIKTRGQQVTLSCSPISGHRSVSWYQQTPGQGLQFLFEYFSETQRNKGNFPGRFSGRQFSNSRSEMNVSTLELGDSALYLCASSLLGRDPRTETLYFGPGTRLLVL.

This clonotype was detected only a few times. The chain is built from TRBV4-3 and TRBJ2-7; D perhaps matches TRBD1 (5 bases). Germline loops: CDR1 LGHNA, CDR2 YSLEER. The germline V and J ends were trimmed by 5 bases and 6 bases, with 14 bases remaining between them. The CDR3 covers 13 residues. The CDR3 nucleotides read TGCGCCAGCAGCTTTGGCAGGGTTAGCGAGCAGTACTTC. Its protein product is CASSFGRVSEQYF.

Ten or more counts support this clonotype. CDR3 region: CAISVEGSGGYTF. DNA for the CDR3: TGTGCCATCAGTGTGGAGGGCTCGGGGGGCTACACCTTC. V is TRBV10-3 and J is TRBJ1-2; D not resolved. The CDR3 spans 13 residues. Germline V CDR1 and CDR2: ENHRY, SYGVKD. The V gene lost 4 bases and the J gene lost 8 bases, with 14 bases spanning the gap.

This clonotype showed up many times. This chain links TRBV6-1 with TRBJ2-7; 9 bases align to TRBD1. The CDR3 runs to 14 residues. Trimming took 7 bases from V and 2 from J; bases not matched to a gene: 6. Germline loops: CDR1 MNHNS, CDR2 SASEGT. CDR3 amino acids: CASIAGQGPYEQYF. The DNA of the CDR3 is TGTGCCAGCATCGCCGGACAGGGGCCCTACGAGCAGTACTTC.

V usage is TRBV7-9 and J usage is TRBJ1-6; no definite D call. V was shortened by 5 bases and J by 7 bases, with 12 bases between the two germline ends. The V gene's germline CDR1 is SEHNR and CDR2 FQNEAQ (reference sequence). The CDR3 covers 14 residues. The CDR3 bases are TGTGCCAGCAGCCCCTTAGTTTGGAATTCACCCCTCCACTTT. This encodes CASSPLVWNSPLHF. Supplemented by reference TRBV7-9 and TRBJ1-6, the full variable domain reads DTGVSQNPRHKITKRGQNVTFRCDPISEHNRLYWYRQTLGQGPEFLTYFQNEAQLEKSRLLSDRFSAERPKGSFSTLEIQRTEQGDSAMYLCASSPLVWNSPLHFGNGTRLTVT.

This clonotype occurred many times. The genes are TRBV5-1 and TRBJ2-3; weak D call: TRBD1 (6 bases). Trimming took 4 bases from V and 2 from J, leaving 17 bases between them. The CDR3 has 16 residues. Germline values: CDR1 SGHRS, CDR2 YFSETQ. The CDR3 DNA is TGCGCCAGCAGCCCCGGCCTTGGGGGCAACACAGATACGCAGTATTTT. It encodes CASSPGLGGNTDTQYF.

The rearrangement joins TRBV12-3 or TRBV12-4 to TRBJ2-1, with 7 bases fitting TRBD2. After removal of 6 bases from V and 10 bases from J, the junction contained 12 bases not matched to a gene. The CDR3 consists of 14 residues. CDR3 amino acids: CASRPHGGEGEQFF. The CDR3 coding sequence is TGTGCCAGCAGACCTCATGGAGGGGAGGGGGAGCAGTTCTTC.

This clonotype was seen once. This rearrangement joins TRBV20-1 to TRBJ1-2; 7 bases are a match to TRBD1. J gave up 13 bases and V 0 bases, and 5 bases lay outside the gene matches. CDR1 is DFQATT and CDR2 is SNEGSKA in the germline V gene (reference sequence). This CDR3 spans 11 amino acids. The CDR3 loop is CSARDRQGSTF. CDR3 DNA sequence: TGCAGTGCTAGAGATCGACAGGGAAGCACCTTC.

This clonotype was counted ten times or more. The chain joins TRBV15 to TRBJ2-3, with 9 bases fitting TRBD2. The CDR3 is made up of 17 amino acids. J was trimmed by 2 bases and V by 1 base; bases with no gene match: 7. The germline CDR1 and CDR2 sequences are LNHNV and YYDKDF (reference sequence). The CDR3 sequence is CATSRALTSGSTDTQYF. The CDR3 DNA follows: TGTGCCACCAGCAGAGCCTTGACTAGCGGTTCCACAGATACGCAGTATTTT.

The CDR3 region has the DNA TGTGCCATCAGGGGGGCGGGAGGCTACACCTTC. This codes for CAIRGAGGYTF. The chain is built from TRBV10-3 and TRBJ1-2; D might be TRBD1 (6 bases). Germline loops: CDR1 ENHRY, CDR2 SYGVKD. Trimming cost V 6 bases and J 8 bases, with 10 bases left between them. CDR3 length: 11 residues.

The chain recombines TRBV2 with TRBJ1-1, with D tentatively TRBD1 (5 bases). The germline gives CDR1 SNHLY, CDR2 FYNNEI. The CDR3 runs 10 residues. CDR3 DNA sequence: TGTGCTAGAGGGGACGCTGAAGCTTTCTTT. This codes for CARGDAEAFF.